The clone carrying this T cell receptor beta chain was seen only a few times. Treatment: randomized to nivolumab then ipilimumab (arm A) or the reverse (arm B). Sequencing was performed with immunoSEQ multiplex PCR; in TCRdb, only in-frame clones are kept and a portion is missing. Of 15,000 to 20,000 clones listed, approximately 70% are singletons. There are 13 residues in the CDR3. V gave up 2 bases and J gave up 4 bases, with 8 bases separating them. Germline assignment: CDR1 MGHDK and CDR2 SYGVNS. The data were taken from a study of sequential checkpoint blockade in melanoma. On the study more broadly: Maintenance nivolumab came after either treatment sequence.

The sample was CD8+ T cells sorted from blood (inferred from file names), taken from a patient given nivolumab and ipilimumab in sequence. This clonotype originated in a human donor with melanoma. V and J are TRBV25-1 and TRBJ2-5; no definite D call. CDR3 DNA: TGTGCCAGCAGTGAAGGTAGCCGAGAGACCCAGTACTTC. This sequence encodes CASSEGSRETQYF.